A single sample gave rise to the 5 T cell receptor beta chains below, sequenced in a study of glioma-infiltrating T cells. Amplification of TCR alpha and beta CDR3 regions from RNA used iRepertoire nested multiplex PCR. Each CDR3 protein gets one entry after TCRdb re-called the multiplex PCR reads with MiXCR. Among about 45,000 distinct CDR3 sequences, more than 20% were seen once, and the ten largest hold 5% to 7.5%. The material sequenced was glioma tissue, nonneoplastic brain tissue, or PBMCs (not recorded which). The receptors come from a human donor with low-grade glioma or glioblastoma, undergoing nonglioma brain surgery, or in good health (not recorded which).

Ten or more counts support this clonotype. This chain's CDR3 is CASSSGERRDRLYGYTF. The CDR3 DNA follows: TGTGCCAGCAGCTCCGGGGAACGACGGGACAGACTCTATGGCTACACCTTC. The V and J genes are TRBV7-9 and TRBJ1-2, with 7 bases matching TRBD1. The CDR3 runs 17 residues. The junction had 15 bases not matched to a gene; V was cut back by 4 bases and J by 4 bases. Germline-derived CDR1 and CDR2 are SEHNR and FQNEAQ (reference sequence).

This clonotype was detected once. DNA of the CDR3: TGTGCCAGCAGCTTTAATATTAGGGAGAAGTACTTC. It yields the protein CASSFNIREKYF. This chain connects TRBV7-2 to TRBJ2-7, with a weak D call TRBD2 (5 bases). The CDR3 runs to 12 residues. Germline V gene sequence: CDR1 SGHTA, CDR2 FQGNSA. Trimming stripped 3 bases from V and 11 bases from J, with 14 bases between.

This clonotype was picked up a small number of times. J is TRBJ2-7 and V is TRBV5-1; D is perhaps TRBD1 or TRBD2 (5 bases each). The CDR3 has 16 residues. Trimming removed 3 bases from V and 3 bases from J, with 19 bases in between. From germline, CDR1 is SGHRS and CDR2 YFSETQ. Here the CDR3 reads CASSSRDGRTFYEQYF. The CDR3 nucleotides are TGCGCCAGCAGCTCCAGGGACGGACGGACTTTCTACGAGCAGTACTTC.

The table lists this clonotype with a few counts. The rearrangement links TRBV7-9 to TRBJ2-1, with 10 positions matching TRBD2. The V segment lost 0 bases and the J segment 7 bases; nucleotides outside the gene matches: 15. The germline gives CDR1 SEHNR, CDR2 FQNEAQ (reference sequence). The CDR3 contains 19 residues. CDR3 bases: TGTGCCAGCAGCTTAGCGAAGGCTAGCGGGAGCTACGGTAGAAATGAGCAGTTCTTC. Its protein product is CASSLAKASGSYGRNEQFF.

This clonotype was observed a few times. The chain has TRBV7-9 and TRBJ1-2; TRBD1 is a possible D gene (6 bases). The ends were cut back, 5 bases at V and 6 bases at J, with 10 bases in the middle. CDR1 SEHNR and CDR2 FQNEAQ come from the germline V gene (reference sequence). The CDR3 runs 12 residues. CDR3 loop: CASSVGTNGYTF. CDR3 coding DNA: TGTGCCAGCAGCGTCGGGACAAATGGCTACACCTTC.